What follows are 21 T cell receptor beta chains derived from one specimen sequenced in a study of early T cells in non-severe SARS-CoV-2 infection. TCRdb independently ran MiXCR on the 5' RACE reads; one entry per CDR3 protein. The repertoire consists of about 92,000 distinct CDR3 sequences, with approximately 15% occurring once and the leading ten covering 6% to 7.5%. The sequenced sample consisted of whole blood. The receptors were sampled from an adult who was a healthcare worker with PCR-confirmed SARS-CoV-2 infection or an uninfected control (not recorded which).

V gene TRBV9 combines with J gene TRBJ2-5; 12 bases fit TRBD2. The CDR3 loop spans 17 amino acids. Germline loops: CDR1 SGDLS, CDR2 YYNGEE. J was trimmed by 6 bases and V by 0 bases; bases with no gene match: 9. CDR3 in amino acids: CASSVESLAGGSKTQYF. CDR3 DNA: TGTGCCAGCAGCGTAGAGTCACTAGCGGGAGGTTCCAAGACCCAGTACTTC.

The chain employs TRBV25-1 and TRBJ1-4; 8 bases are shared with TRBD1. The CDR3 length is 11 residues. CDR1 is MGHDK, CDR2 SYGVNS, per germline. The V and J ends lost 4 bases and 13 bases, in that order; junction bases with no gene match: 2. The CDR3 nucleotides read TGTGCCAGCAGTGGACAGGGGAGACTGTTTTTT. Translating it yields CASSGQGRLFF.

This clonotype has a count of ten or more. The chain is built from TRBV5-1 and TRBJ2-7; D perhaps matches TRBD1 (6 bases). The CDR3 consists of 16 residues. Germline CDR1 and CDR2: SGHRS and YFSETQ. Trimming removed 4 bases from V and 3 bases from J, with 20 bases in between. The chain's CDR3 is CASSLGGQRPFYEQYF. The DNA of the CDR3 is TGCGCCAGCAGCCTTGGAGGACAGAGGCCGTTCTACGAGCAGTACTTC.

The V gene is TRBV29-1, the J gene TRBJ2-5, with D possibly matching TRBD1 (5 bases). Looked up from germline, CDR1 is SQVTM and CDR2 is ANQGSEA. V lost 2 bases, J lost 9 bases, and 13 bases lay in between. CDR3 size: 12 residues. Written as DNA, the CDR3 is TGCAGCGTTGAAAGTGGGGCTGGGGCCCAGTACTTC. This codes for CSVESGAGAQYF.

The table lists this clonotype with a few counts. This chain uses TRBV6-6 with TRBJ2-7; 9 bases align to TRBD1. The CDR3 extends over 17 amino acids. Losses at the gene ends were 3 bases for V and 5 bases for J; bases not matched to a gene: 14. Germline assignment: CDR1 MNHNY and CDR2 SVGAGI (reference sequence). CDR3 region: CASSYAGHGQGTNEQYF. In DNA form, the CDR3 reads TGTGCCAGCAGTTATGCCGGCCACGGACAGGGGACCAACGAGCAGTACTTC.

The sample holds a few counts of this clonotype. The chain recombines TRBV7-2 with TRBJ2-1; D is unclear. The V gene's germline CDR1 is SGHTA and CDR2 FQGNSA. V lost 2 bases, J lost 3 bases, and 14 bases lay in between. The CDR3 totals 16 residues. The DNA of the CDR3 is TGTGCCAGCAGCTTAACCCGGCCGATGAACTACAATGAGCAGTTCTTC. Its translation is CASSLTRPMNYNEQFF.

In its sample, this clonotype was seen a few times. The rearrangement uses TRBV20-1 and TRBJ1-2; no clear D gene. The germline V and J ends were trimmed by 6 bases and 5 bases, with 10 bases remaining between them. This CDR3 comprises 11 residues. The germline gives CDR1 DFQATT, CDR2 SNEGSKA (reference sequence). CDR3 region: CSAPRWYGYTF. In nucleotides, the CDR3 is TGCAGTGCCCCCCGGTGGTATGGCTACACCTTC.

This clonotype was picked up a small number of times. The rearrangement uses TRBV7-9 and TRBJ2-3; D gene uncertain. This CDR3 contains 14 residues. With 1 base removed from V and 2 bases from J, the gap between germline ends came to 7 bases. In germline, CDR1 is SEHNR, CDR2 FQNEAQ (reference sequence). The CDR3 coding sequence is TGTGCCAGCAGCTTAGGGCCCTACACAGATACGCAGTATTTT. Its protein is CASSLGPYTDTQYF. Using reference TRBV7-9 and TRBJ2-3 for the parts outside the CDR3, the full variable domain is DTGVSQNPRHKITKRGQNVTFRCDPISEHNRLYWYRQTLGQGPEFLTYFQNEAQLEKSRLLSDRFSAERPKGSFSTLEIQRTEQGDSAMYLCASSLGPYTDTQYFGPGTRLTVL.

This clonotype has just a few counts. The chain carries TRBV27 and TRBJ2-7; D remains ambiguous. Trimming left V 2 bases short and J 5 bases short, with 10 bases between. This CDR3 comprises 13 residues. CDR1 is MNHEY, CDR2 SMNVEV, per germline (reference sequence). The CDR3 region is CASSLEWAHEQYF. CDR3 nucleotides: TGTGCCAGCAGTTTAGAGTGGGCCCACGAGCAGTACTTC.

Concerning this clonotype itself: One base away lies a much larger clone, so this may be a sequencing read error. The chain employs TRBV28 and TRBJ2-1; TRBD1 matches at 9 bases. With 3 bases clipped from V and 2 bases from J, the junction kept 2 bases outside the gene matches. CDR3 length equals 15 residues. Germline CDR1 is MDHEN and CDR2 is SYDVKM. CDR3 bases: TGTGCCAGCAGTTTGTGGACAGGGGCCTACAATGAGCAGTTCTTC. It yields the protein CASSLWTGAYNEQFF.

This clonotype has just a few counts. The J gene is TRBJ1-4, the V gene TRBV28, with TRBD1 matching over 7 bases. Germline V CDR1 and CDR2: MDHEN, SYDVKM. V lost 6 bases and J lost 1; bases outside the gene matches: 2. The CDR3 has 14 amino acids. The CDR3 DNA follows: TGTGCCAGCAGCCGACAGGGAACTAATGAAAAACTGTTTTTT. Amino acids: CASSRQGTNEKLFF. The complete variable domain, with remaining parts taken from reference TRBV28 and TRBJ1-4, reads DVKVTQSSRYLVKRTGEKVFLECVQDMDHENMFWYRQDPGLGLRLIYFSYDVKMKEKGDIPEGYSVSREKKERFSLILESASTNQTSMYLCASSRQGTNEKLFFGSGTQLSVL.

As for this clonotype: A much larger clonotype is one base distant, so this may be a read error. V and J are TRBV19 and TRBJ2-1; D remains unclear. The CDR3 covers 14 residues. CDR1 and CDR2 from the germline V gene are LNHDA and SQIVND (reference sequence). This CDR3 is CASSRRSSCNEQFF. CDR3 bases: TGTGCCAGTAGTAGGCGGAGCTCCTGCAATGAGCAGTTCTTC.

V usage is TRBV28 and J usage is TRBJ2-4; D is unresolved. Germline CDR1 and CDR2: MDHEN and SYDVKM. With 8 bases removed from V and 8 bases from J, the gap between germline ends came to 19 bases. The CDR3 extends over 14 amino acids. Written as DNA, the CDR3 is TGTGCCAGCCGGCGGCCTCCATCGACGGACATTCAGTACTTC. Translation gives CASRRPPSTDIQYF.

In its sample, this clonotype was seen a few times. The chain has TRBV27 and TRBJ1-5; D might be TRBD1 (6 bases). Trimming took 6 bases from V and 1 from J, leaving 13 bases between them. The germline CDR1 and CDR2 sequences are MNHEY and SMNVEV (reference sequence). The CDR3 is 15 residues long. DNA for the CDR3: TGTGCCAGCAGCAACAGGGACGAGAGCAATCAGCCCCAGCATTTT. Protein product: CASSNRDESNQPQHF.

This rearrangement joins TRBV2 to TRBJ2-5; the D gene is possibly TRBD2 (5 bases). Deletions cut 9 bases from V and 5 bases from J, with 10 bases between. The CDR3 totals 11 residues. CDR1 SNHLY and CDR2 FYNNEI come from the germline V gene. The CDR3 DNA reads TGTGCCAGTTCGAGGGTCGAGACCCAGTACTTC. Its protein product is CASSRVETQYF.

The chain has TRBV11-3 and TRBJ2-3, with TRBD2 as a possible D gene (6 bases). The CDR3 contains 13 residues. V lost 4 bases to trimming and J lost 5 bases, with 10 bases between them. Germline CDR1 is SGHNT and CDR2 is YENEEA. DNA of the CDR3: TGTGCCAGCAGCTCAGGGACTGTAGATACGCAGTATTTT. Protein sequence: CASSSGTVDTQYF.

This chain uses TRBV20-1 with TRBJ2-4, with a possible D match to TRBD2 (5 bases). The germline CDR1 and CDR2 sequences are DFQATT and SNEGSKA (reference sequence). The CDR3 extends over 15 amino acids. The germline V and J ends were trimmed by 1 base and 4 bases, with 14 bases remaining between them. The CDR3 DNA sequence: TGCAGTGCTAGAGTTTCGGACGGACTTAAAAACATTCAGTACTTC. Its translation: CSARVSDGLKNIQYF.

The CDR3 nucleotides are TGCAGCGTGGGTAAGGGAGTGAACACTGAAGCTTTCTTT. Translated, it gives CSVGKGVNTEAFF. This chain uses TRBV29-1 with TRBJ1-1; D gene ambiguous. The CDR3 covers 13 residues. The V end lost 6 bases, the J end lost 0 bases, and 11 bases lay between the germline ends. Germline V gene data show CDR1 as SQVTM and CDR2 as ANQGSEA.

This chain connects TRBV27 to TRBJ2-7; 8 positions agree with TRBD2. This CDR3 has 14 amino acids. The germline gives CDR1 MNHEY, CDR2 SMNVEV (reference sequence). The V and J ends lost 5 bases and 5 bases, in that order; junction bases with no gene match: 8. CDR3 DNA: TGTGCCAGCAGTCCCCCGGGGGGGGGGAACGAGCAGTACTTC. Amino acid sequence: CASSPPGGGNEQYF.

This clonotype has just a few counts. This chain uses TRBV6-1 with TRBJ1-2; the match to TRBD1 covers 8 bases. V lost 7 bases, J lost 7 bases, and 14 bases stayed unmatched. The V gene's germline CDR1 is MNHNS and CDR2 SASEGT. The CDR3 consists of 15 residues. Here the CDR3 reads CASTQSVTGVSGYTF. DNA of the CDR3: TGTGCCAGCACCCAGAGCGTGACAGGGGTTTCTGGCTACACCTTC.

This clonotype has more than one count but fewer than ten. This sequence joins TRBV5-1 and TRBJ2-6; D not certain. Deletions cut 4 bases from V and 3 bases from J, with 11 bases between. CDR3 size: 15 residues. From germline, CDR1 is SGHRS and CDR2 YFSETQ. CDR3: CASSPNLNGANVLTF. The CDR3 DNA follows: TGCGCCAGCAGCCCGAACCTTAATGGGGCCAACGTCCTGACTTTC.